Included here is one T cell receptor beta chain sequence, with context. The data were obtained in a study of shared clonotypes between healthy human individuals. Assay: immunoSEQ multiplex PCR; the TCRdb copy retains only in-frame clones and omits some. The sample consists of around 2,000,000 clones, roughly 94% of them appearing once. The sequence came from a man aged 18 to 30 in good health. Sequenced: naive CD4+ T cells sorted from blood. Subset defined: CD45RA+ positively selected.

The CDR3 nucleotides read TGTGCTAGTGGTTTGTCCAGGAAGAATGAAAAACTGTTTTTT. It codes for CASGLSRKNEKLFF. The gene calls are TRBV12-5 and TRBJ1-4; no clear D gene. Trimming took off 2 bases at V and 5 bases at J, with 9 bases between the two ends. Germline V gene lookup returns CDR1 LGHNT and CDR2 FRNRAP. There are 14 residues in the CDR3. Drawing the rest from reference TRBV12-5 and TRBJ1-4, the complete variable domain is DARVTQTPRHKVTEMGQEVTMRCQPILGHNTVFWYRQTMMQGLELLAYFRNRAPLDDSGMPKDRFSAEMPDATLATLKIQPSEPRDSAVYFCASGLSRKNEKLFFGSGTQLSVL.